A selection of T cell receptor beta chains follows, all from one sample in a study of T cell responses to AZD1222 COVID-19 vaccine. Profiled with immunoSEQ multiplex PCR; TCRdb holds only in-frame clones, not every one. The repertoire has 20,000 or so clones, about four fifths of them found once; the top ten carry 21%. The input for sequencing was peripheral blood, taken 28 days after the second AZD1222 dose. These receptors were taken from an adult who received the AZD1222 COVID-19 vaccine. Both conserved end residues are part of each CDR3. D genes are given only for firm matches. The size entry is marked missing in some rows and otherwise reads once, few, many or a size class.

v_call	d_call	clone_size	cdr3_length	j_call	cdr3_aa	cdr3_nt
TRBV6-4	TRBD1	NA	14	TRBJ1-2	CASSPDRTSYGYTF	TGTGCCAGCAGTCCGGACAGGACCTCCTATGGCTACACCTTC
TRBV7-7	NA	NA	15	TRBJ1-3	CASSLGTASGNTIYF	TGTGCCAGCAGCCTGGGGACGGCCTCTGGAAACACCATATATTTT
TRBV2	TRBD1	once	17	TRBJ2-2	CASRLTGTGRHTGELFF	TGTGCCAGCAGGCTGACCGGGACAGGCCGGCACACCGGGGAGCTGTTTTTT
TRBV5-6	TRBD1	NA	14	TRBJ1-3	CASSSGQPGNTIYF	TGTGCCAGCAGCTCGGGACAGCCAGGAAACACCATATATTTT
TRBV19	NA	few	15	TRBJ1-1	CASSMASGKLAEAFF	TGTGCCAGTAGCATGGCCTCGGGGAAACTCGCTGAAGCTTTCTTT
TRBV18	NA	once	15	TRBJ2-7	CASSPQGYTSYEQYF	TGTGCCAGCTCACCACAAGGATACACCTCCTACGAGCAGTACTTC
TRBV5-4	NA	NA	15	TRBJ1-2	CASSPGWQGNYGYTF	TGTGCCAGCAGCCCTGGTTGGCAGGGGAACTATGGCTACACCTTC
TRBV7-3	NA	NA	16	TRBJ2-1	CASSLTYVASYNEQFF	TGTGCCAGCAGCTTAACTTACGTAGCATCCTACAATGAGCAGTTCTTC
TRBV15	NA	NA	13	TRBJ2-7	CATSRGQGSPGYF	TGTGCCACCAGCAGAGGGCAGGGATCCCCCGGGTACTTC
TRBV4-3	TRBD2	NA	16	TRBJ2-1	CASSQASSGSSDEQFF	TGCGCCAGCAGCCAAGCCTCTAGCGGGAGTTCCGATGAGCAGTTCTTC
TRBV3-1/TRBV3-2	TRBD1	NA	14	TRBJ2-2	CASRRQGGTGELFF	TGTGCCAGCAGGAGACAGGGCGGCACCGGGGAGCTGTTTTTT
TRBV11-2	NA	NA	13	TRBJ1-6	CASRLAGNSPLHF	TGTGCCAGCAGATTAGCAGGGAATTCACCCCTCCACTTT
TRBV5-6	TRBD2	NA	16	TRBJ2-7	CASSSGGGGYPYEQYF	TGTGCCAGCAGCTCGGGGGGTGGAGGGTATCCCTACGAGCAGTACTTC
TRBV25-1	NA	once	15	TRBJ1-1	CASSEPSDMNTEAFF	TGTGCCAGCAGTGAACCCTCGGACATGAACACTGAAGCTTTCTTT
TRBV5-4	TRBD1	NA	15	TRBJ1-4	CASSPTGATNEKLFF	TGTGCCAGCAGTCCTACAGGGGCAACTAATGAAAAACTGTTTTTT
TRBV4-2	NA	NA	15	TRBJ1-3	CASSQEPPPGNTIYF	TGTGCCAGCAGCCAAGAACCCCCTCCTGGAAACACCATATATTTT
TRBV29-1	NA	few	14	TRBJ1-2	CSVEEDEGIYGYTF	TGCAGCGTTGAAGAGGACGAGGGAATATATGGCTACACCTTC
TRBV5-4	NA	once	16	TRBJ1-4	CASSPKGPGRGEQLFF	TGTGCCAGCAGCCCGAAGGGACCTGGGCGGGGGGAACAACTGTTTTTT
TRBV7-2	NA	NA	13	TRBJ1-1	CASSLWFGAEAFF	TGTGCCAGCAGCTTATGGTTCGGCGCTGAAGCTTTCTTT
TRBV19	TRBD1	NA	14	TRBJ1-6	CASSQRTGASPLHF	TGTGCCAGTAGCCAGAGGACAGGGGCTTCACCCCTCCACTTT
TRBV5-1	TRBD1	once	15	TRBJ2-3	CASMHRTGGSDTQYF	TGCGCCAGCATGCACCGGACAGGGGGATCAGATACGCAGTATTTT
TRBV24-1	NA	once	13	TRBJ2-3	CATSGRSTDTQYF	TGTGCCACCAGCGGGAGATCCACAGATACGCAGTATTTT
TRBV9	TRBD2	NA	15	TRBJ2-5	CASSVFGRAEETQYF	TGTGCCAGCAGCGTATTCGGGAGGGCCGAAGAGACCCAGTACTTC
TRBV11-3	NA	NA	15	TRBJ2-7	CASSLGGGSSYEQYF	TGTGCCAGCAGCTTAGGAGGGGGAAGCTCCTACGAGCAGTACTTC